The clone carrying this TCR beta chain is medium-sized within its sample. Its antigen is not known. This entry belongs to a study of vaccination and CD4 T cells after COVID-19. This CDR3 comprises 12 residues. Germline V CDR1 and CDR2: SNHLY, FYNNEI. With 4 bases removed from V and 8 bases from J, the gap between germline ends came to 11 bases. An Oncomine TCR Beta short-read assay was used to sequence the DNA from cultured CD4+ T cells. Each CDR3 protein gets one entry after TCRdb re-called the PCR reads with MiXCR. This table has under 25,000 distinct CDR3 sequences, more than 20% appearing once. Regarding treatment: roughly 10-day PBMC culture with coronavirus spike peptide pools or control peptides (ViraFEST assay).

The sequenced material came from cultured CD4+ T cells from blood. The chain carries TRBV2 and TRBJ1-2; D is perhaps TRBD1 (6 bases). The sequence derives from a human donor with COVID-19. CDR3 nucleotides: TGTGCCAGCAGTGTTTGGGGGGGCGGCTACACCTTC. Its protein is CASSVWGGGYTF.